Reported below is one TCR beta chain. The count of this clonotype is one. Its antigen remains unidentified. The junction differs from germline at one of its ends, possibly a read error. Sequenced on an Illumina NovaSeq 6000. TCRalpha and TCRbeta cDNA libraries were constructed by 5'RACE with constant-segment primers, with sample barcodes and unique molecular identifiers being introduced. RNA was extracted from every sample with Trizol reagent. Libraries were amplified in two PCR steps, with a second sample barcode and Illumina TruSeq adapters added in the second step. The libraries were sequenced on an Illumina NovaSeq using 2 x 150 bp paired-end reads. As for how the authors treated the data: The reads were demultiplexed and collapsed into UMI-guided consensus sequences using migec v1.2.7. Using mixcr v2.1.11, UMI consensuses were aligned to TRA and TRB V and J templates and then assembled into clonotypes. Clonotypes were classified as expanded or contracted when called significant by both edgeR and NoisET, with noise models trained on biological replicates. For edgeR calls, a false discovery rate-adjusted p below 0.01 and a log2 fold-change threshold of 1 were applied. As an exploratory analysis of dynamics, max-normalized trajectories of the 1000 most abundant clonotypes were examined by PCA with hierarchical clustering. Each responding clone was given a CD4 or CD8 phenotype based on the CD4+ and CD8+ repertoires, which had been sequenced separately. Using fastp at Q25 and MiXCR, TCRdb reprocessed the public reads and kept productive beta chains. Duplicate CDR3 protein sequences are folded into a single record with the most common DNA and genes. The V and J calls shown here were made by TCRdb, not taken from the authors' results. Within this sample are about 260,000 distinct CDR3 sequences, with around 15% of them counted one time only. The ten most abundant clones make up over 20% of the sample.

Ficoll-Paque density gradient centrifugation was used to isolate PBMCs. This sample was taken from a study of T-cell memory formation after mild COVID-19 (dated by TCRdb to 2020 to 2022). In terms of the full investigation: TCR sequence clusters from the two donors were largely donor specific. T-cell clones expanding and contracting after mild COVID-19 in a couple of donors were tracked by longitudinal TCRalpha and TCRbeta repertoire sequencing. Two young, previously healthy adult volunteers made up the cohort, one male and one female.

Study-wide findings and limitations: The study covered only a couple of mild cases, and larger cohorts including severe cases with pre-infection samples were considered necessary. Contracting CD4+ clones appeared mostly in the CM and EM memory subsets, whereas CD8+ clones were enriched in EMRA. Whether the second-wave clones peaking on day 37 were SARS-CoV-2 specific was not confirmed. Clones contracting from day 15 to 85 had balanced CD4/CD8 phenotypes, while a second wave expanding from day 15 to 37 was biased towards CD4+. Some responding clones were found in pre-infection memory, which suggests that pre-existing cross-reactive memory T cells took part in the SARS-CoV-2 response.

The cysteine opens and the phenylalanine closes a CDR3 of 14 amino acids. Only the CDR3 DNA stays, 42 bases, in frame from base 1. CDR1 is given as SGHRS and CDR2 as YFSETQ, both from the germline V gene. This clonotype was obtained from a man aged 18 to 29 who had mild COVID-19 (a few samples of this study predate the infection). The sample titles of this study are shuffled in the database, so cell type and time point are left out; the donor was told from shared clones. Recombination linked TRBV5-1 to TRBJ2-2; the D call could be TRBD1 or TRBD2, with each sharing 6 bases. The source material was PBMCs or a T cell subset sorted from them (not recorded which). The bases are TGTGCCAGCAGCTCCGGTGGGGGCGGCGGGGTGCTGTTTTTT. The resulting protein is CASSSGGGGGVLFF.